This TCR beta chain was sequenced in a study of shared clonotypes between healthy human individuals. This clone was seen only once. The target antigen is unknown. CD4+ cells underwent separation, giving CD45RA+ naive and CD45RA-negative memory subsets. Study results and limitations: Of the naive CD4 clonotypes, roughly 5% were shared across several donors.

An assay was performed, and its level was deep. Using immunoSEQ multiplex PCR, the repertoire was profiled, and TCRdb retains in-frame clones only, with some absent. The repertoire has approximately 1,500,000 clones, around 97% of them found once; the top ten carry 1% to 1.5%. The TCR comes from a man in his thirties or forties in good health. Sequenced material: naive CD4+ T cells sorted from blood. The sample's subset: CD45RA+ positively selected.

CDR3 in DNA: TGTGCCAGCTCAGCGCAACCTCATATGAACACTGAAGCTTTCTTT. This sequence encodes CASSAQPHMNTEAFF. The chain employs TRBV18 and TRBJ1-1; D gene uncertain. CDR1 and CDR2 from the germline V gene are KGHSH and LQKENI. The V end lost 5 bases, the J end lost 0 bases, and 13 bases lay between the germline ends. This CDR3 region has 15 residues.